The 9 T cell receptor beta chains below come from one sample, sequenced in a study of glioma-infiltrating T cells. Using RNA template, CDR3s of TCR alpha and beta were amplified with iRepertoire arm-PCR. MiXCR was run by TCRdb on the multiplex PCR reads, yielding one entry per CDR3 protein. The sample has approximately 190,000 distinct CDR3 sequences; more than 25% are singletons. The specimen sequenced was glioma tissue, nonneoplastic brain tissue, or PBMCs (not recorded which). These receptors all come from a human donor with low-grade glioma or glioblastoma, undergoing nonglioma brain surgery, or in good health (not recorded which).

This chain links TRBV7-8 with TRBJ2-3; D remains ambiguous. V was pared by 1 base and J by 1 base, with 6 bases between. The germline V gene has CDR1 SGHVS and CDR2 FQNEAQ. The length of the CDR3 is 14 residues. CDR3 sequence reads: CASSLDQGTDTQYF. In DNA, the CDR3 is TGTGCCAGCAGCTTAGATCAGGGCACAGATACGCAGTATTTT. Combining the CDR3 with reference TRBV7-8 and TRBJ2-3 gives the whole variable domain GAGVSQSPRYKVAKRGQDVALRCDPISGHVSLFWYQQALGQGPEFLTYFQNEAQLDKSGLPSDRFFAERPEGSVSTLKIQRTQQEDSAVYLCASSLDQGTDTQYFGPGTRLTVL.

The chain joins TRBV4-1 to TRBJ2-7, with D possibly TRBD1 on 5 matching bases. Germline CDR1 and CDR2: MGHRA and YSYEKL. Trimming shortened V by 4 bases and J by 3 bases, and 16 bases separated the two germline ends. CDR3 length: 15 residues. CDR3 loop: CASSRHLQQDYEQYF. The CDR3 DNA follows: TGCGCCAGCAGCCGCCACTTACAACAGGACTACGAGCAGTACTTC.

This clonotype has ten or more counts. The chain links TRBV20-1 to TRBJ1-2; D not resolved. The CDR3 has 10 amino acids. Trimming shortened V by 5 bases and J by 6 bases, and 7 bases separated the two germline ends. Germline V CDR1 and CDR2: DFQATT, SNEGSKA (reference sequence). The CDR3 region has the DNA TGCAGTGCTGGCGCTAATGGCTACACCTTC. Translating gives CSAGANGYTF.

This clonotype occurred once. CDR3 loop: CASSDRGAGVIQFF. The CDR3 DNA follows: TGTGCCAGCAGTGATAGGGGGGCTGGTGTCATTCAGTTCTTC. V usage is TRBV2 and J usage is TRBJ2-1, with D perhaps being TRBD1 or TRBD2 (6 bases each). This CDR3 contains 14 residues. V was clipped by 3 bases and J by 13 bases, with 19 bases between them. Germline-derived CDR1 and CDR2 are SNHLY and FYNNEI.

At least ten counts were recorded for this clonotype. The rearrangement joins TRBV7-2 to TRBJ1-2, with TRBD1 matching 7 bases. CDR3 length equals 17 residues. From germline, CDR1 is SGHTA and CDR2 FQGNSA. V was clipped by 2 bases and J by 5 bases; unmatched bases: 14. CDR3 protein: CASSLYHGRGRWYGYTF. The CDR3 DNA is TGTGCCAGCAGCTTATATCACGGGAGGGGGCGATGGTATGGCTACACCTTC.

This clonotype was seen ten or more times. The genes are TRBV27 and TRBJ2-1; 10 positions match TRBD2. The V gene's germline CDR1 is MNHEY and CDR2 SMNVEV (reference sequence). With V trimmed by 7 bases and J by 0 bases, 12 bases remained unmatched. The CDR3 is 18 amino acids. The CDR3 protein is CASKGIAGGQSSYNEQFF. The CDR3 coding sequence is TGTGCCAGCAAAGGGATAGCGGGAGGCCAAAGCTCCTACAATGAGCAGTTCTTC.

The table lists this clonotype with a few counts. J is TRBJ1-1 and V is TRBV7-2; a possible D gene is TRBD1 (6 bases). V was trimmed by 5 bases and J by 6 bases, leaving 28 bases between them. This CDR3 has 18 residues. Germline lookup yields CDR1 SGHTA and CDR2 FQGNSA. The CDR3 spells CASSHGGQGWRGSPEAFF. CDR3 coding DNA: TGTGCCAGCAGCCACGGGGGGCAGGGATGGAGGGGCTCCCCTGAAGCTTTCTTT.

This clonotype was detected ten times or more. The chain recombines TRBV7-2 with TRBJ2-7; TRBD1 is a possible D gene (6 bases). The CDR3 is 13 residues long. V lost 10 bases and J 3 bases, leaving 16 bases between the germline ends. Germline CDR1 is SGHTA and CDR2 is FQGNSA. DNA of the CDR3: TGTGCCAACCTCCCAGGGGTCTGCTACGAGCAGTACTTC. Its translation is CANLPGVCYEQYF.

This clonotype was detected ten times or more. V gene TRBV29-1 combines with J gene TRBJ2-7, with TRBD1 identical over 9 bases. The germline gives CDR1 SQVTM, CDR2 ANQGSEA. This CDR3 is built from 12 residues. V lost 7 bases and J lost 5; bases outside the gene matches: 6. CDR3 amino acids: CSGLGQGDEQYF. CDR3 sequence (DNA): TGCAGCGGCCTGGGACAGGGCGACGAGCAGTACTTC.